This T cell receptor (beta chain) comes out of a study of cytomegalovirus exposure and HLA in healthy donors. Study conclusions and caveats: Analyzed later, most CMV-associated TCR beta chains appeared HLA-restricted.

This clone was observed once. Its target is unknown. Vbeta (60) and Jbeta (13) primers were used in the PCR. Profiling relied on immunoSEQ multiplex PCR, and the TCRdb table lists in-frame clones only, not all of them. The table lists 80,000 to 100,000 clones, roughly 61% of them singletons. This receptor was identified in a woman aged 40 to 50 in good health and CMV-seropositive. The sample was PBMCs.

The CDR3 is CASTRPIAGGPKVGPSGELFF. The CDR3 bases are TGTGCCAGCACCCGACCCATAGCGGGAGGGCCAAAAGTGGGTCCCTCCGGGGAGCTGTTTTTT. V and J are TRBV28 and TRBJ2-2; 11 positions match TRBD2. The CDR3 is 21 amino acids. After removal of 7 bases from V and 6 bases from J, the junction contained 25 bases not matched to a gene. Germline lookup yields CDR1 MDHEN and CDR2 SYDVKM.